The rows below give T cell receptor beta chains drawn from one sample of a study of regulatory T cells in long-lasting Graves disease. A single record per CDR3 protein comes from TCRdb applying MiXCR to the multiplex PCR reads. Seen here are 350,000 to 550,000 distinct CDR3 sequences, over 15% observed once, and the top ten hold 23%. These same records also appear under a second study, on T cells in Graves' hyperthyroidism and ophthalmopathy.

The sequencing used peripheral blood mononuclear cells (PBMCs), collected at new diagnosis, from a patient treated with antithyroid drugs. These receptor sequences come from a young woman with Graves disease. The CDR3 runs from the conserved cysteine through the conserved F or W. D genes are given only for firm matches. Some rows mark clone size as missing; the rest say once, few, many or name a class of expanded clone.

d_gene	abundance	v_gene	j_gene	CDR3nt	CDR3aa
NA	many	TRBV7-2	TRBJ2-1	TGTGCCAGCAGCTGGGGACCAAGAAATGAGCAGTTCTTC	CASSWGPRNEQFF
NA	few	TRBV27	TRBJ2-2	TGTGCCAGCAGTTTAATGTCCGGGGAGCTGTTTTTT	CASSLMSGELFF
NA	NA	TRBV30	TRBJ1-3	TGTGCCTGGAGTTTGACACGAAACACCATATATTTT	CAWSLTRNTIYF
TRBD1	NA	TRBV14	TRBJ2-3	TGTGCCAGCAGCTTCCGGGACAGGGGGCGATTTGTTACGCAGTATTTT	CASSFRDRGRFVTQYF
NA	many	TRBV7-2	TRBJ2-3	TGTGCCAGCAGCTTACTCGCGGACACAGATACGCAGTATTTT	CASSLLADTDTQYF
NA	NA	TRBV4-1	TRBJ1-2	TGCGCCAGCAGCCAAGATCAGGGGTTCTATGGCTACACCTTC	CASSQDQGFYGYTF
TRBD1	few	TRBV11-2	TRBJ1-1	TGTGCCAGCAGCTCAAGGGACAGGAATGAAGCTTTCTTT	CASSSRDRNEAFF
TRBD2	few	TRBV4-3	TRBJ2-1	TGCGCCAGCAGCCAAGACGGAGCGGGAGCCTTAGGAGGTGAGCAGTTCTTC	CASSQDGAGALGGEQFF
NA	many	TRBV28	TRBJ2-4	TGTGCCAGCAGCCTCCTAGCCAAAAACATTCAGTACTTC	CASSLLAKNIQYF
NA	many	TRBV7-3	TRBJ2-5	TGTGCCAGCAGCTTAAACGTGGAGACCCAGTACTTC	CASSLNVETQYF
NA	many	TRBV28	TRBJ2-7	TGTGCCAGCACCCCGGGCGGAGCCCTATACGAGCAGTACTTC	CASTPGGALYEQYF
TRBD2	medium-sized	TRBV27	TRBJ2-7	TGTGCCAGCAGTCCGCGGACTAGCGGGGGGACCTACGAGCAGTACTTC	CASSPRTSGGTYEQYF
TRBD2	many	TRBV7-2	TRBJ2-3	TGTGCCAGCAGCCCCCAGCGGGGTGCTAGCACAGATACGCAGTATTTT	CASSPQRGASTDTQYF
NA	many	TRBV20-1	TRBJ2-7	TGCAGTGCTAGAGATCGAAAAAGCTACGAGTGGCAGTACTTC	CSARDRKSYEWQYF
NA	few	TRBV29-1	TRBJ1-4	TGCAGCGTTGGGAGGAGGGAAAAACTGTTTTTT	CSVGRREKLFF
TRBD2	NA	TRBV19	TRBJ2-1	TGTGCCAGTAGTGGGGGACTAGCGGGAGAGGGCAACTACAATGAGCAGTTCTTC	CASSGGLAGEGNYNEQFF
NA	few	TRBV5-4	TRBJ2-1	TGTGCCAGCAAGGGTGCAGGGTCCGCTTACAATGAGCAGTTCTTC	CASKGAGSAYNEQFF
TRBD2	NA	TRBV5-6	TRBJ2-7	TGTGCCAGCACCTCCGGGACTAGATCCTACGAGCAGTACTTC	CASTSGTRSYEQYF
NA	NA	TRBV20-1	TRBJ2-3	TGCAGTGCTCCCCAAGGTCCCCAAACAGATACGCAGTATTTT	CSAPQGPQTDTQYF
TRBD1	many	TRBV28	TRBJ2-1	TGTGCCAGCAGTTTATTCTTCCGACAGGGCCGCGCGAACAATGAGCAGTTCTTC	CASSLFFRQGRANNEQFF
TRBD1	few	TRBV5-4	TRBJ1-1	TGTGCCAGCAGCATTGAGGGGGCTGAGGAAGCTTTCTTT	CASSIEGAEEAFF
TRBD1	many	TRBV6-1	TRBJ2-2	TGTGCCAGCAGTCCCCGGGACAGGGCGATCGGGGAGCTGTTTTTT	CASSPRDRAIGELFF
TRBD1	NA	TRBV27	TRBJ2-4	TGTGCCAGCAGTTCCCCTCTGACAGGGATACTAGCCAAAAACATTCAGTACTTC	CASSSPLTGILAKNIQYF
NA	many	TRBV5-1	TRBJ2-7	TGCGCCAGCAGCTTGCCGGACTCCTACGAGCAGTACTTC	CASSLPDSYEQYF
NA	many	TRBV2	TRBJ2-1	TGTGCCAGCAGTGAGCCCCGAAGCTCCTACAATGAGCAGTTCTTC	CASSEPRSSYNEQFF
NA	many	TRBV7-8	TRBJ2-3	TGTGCCAGCAGCTTAGGCTGGGGGCGGGAAACGCAGTATTTT	CASSLGWGRETQYF